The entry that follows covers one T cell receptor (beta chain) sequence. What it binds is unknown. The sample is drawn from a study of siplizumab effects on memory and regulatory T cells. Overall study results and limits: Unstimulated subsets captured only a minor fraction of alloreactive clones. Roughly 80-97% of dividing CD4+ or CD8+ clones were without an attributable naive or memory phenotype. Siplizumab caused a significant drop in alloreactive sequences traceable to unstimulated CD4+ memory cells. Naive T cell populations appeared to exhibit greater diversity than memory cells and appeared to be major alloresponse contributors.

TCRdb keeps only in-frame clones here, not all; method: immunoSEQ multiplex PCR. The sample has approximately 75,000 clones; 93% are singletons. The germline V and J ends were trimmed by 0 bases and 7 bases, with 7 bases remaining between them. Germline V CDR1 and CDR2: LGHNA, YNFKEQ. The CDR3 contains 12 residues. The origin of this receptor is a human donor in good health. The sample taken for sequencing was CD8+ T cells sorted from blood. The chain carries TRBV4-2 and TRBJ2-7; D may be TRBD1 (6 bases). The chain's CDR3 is CASSQDGQEQYF. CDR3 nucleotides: TGTGCCAGCAGCCAAGACGGACAGGAGCAGTACTTC.